This TCR beta chain was captured by sequencing in a study of shared clonotypes between healthy human individuals. Libraries were prepared by immunoSEQ multiplex PCR; TCRdb keeps only in-frame clonotypes and omits some of them. There are some 2.3 million clones in the sample; 80% to 95% occur only once, and under 0.45% lies in the top ten. The V gene's germline CDR1 is MNHNY and CDR2 SVGAGI (reference sequence). With V trimmed by 5 bases and J by 3 bases, 9 bases remained unmatched. There are 15 residues in the CDR3. Donors comprised only Caucasian adults living in Nashville, Tennessee. V and J are TRBV6-6 and TRBJ2-7, with TRBD1 matching 8 bases. The receptor was isolated from a man younger than 30 in good health. Some clones in this sample may be carry-over from other donors' samples. Input material: naive CD4+ T cells from PBMCs. Documented subset: CD45RA+ positively selected. The chain's CDR3 is CASSPFQGAHYEQYF. CDR3 nucleotides: TGTGCCAGCAGTCCCTTTCAGGGGGCCCACTACGAGCAGTACTTC.